This paragraph covers one TCR beta chain sequence. There are 15 residues in the CDR3. Trimming removed 5 bases from V and 2 bases from J; junction bases left unmatched: 9. Germline V gene data show CDR1 as LNHDA and CDR2 as SQIVND (reference sequence). PBMC were collected before vaccination, two weeks after the third vaccination, and at progression. This entry belongs to a study of glioma-infiltrating T cells after dendritic cell vaccination. The data were produced by immunoSEQ multiplex PCR, yet TCRdb's version contains in-frame clones alone and is incomplete. The table has 85,000 to 110,000 clones, 75% to 85% seen once.

Sequences were derived from blood, sampled before dendritic cell vaccination. The chain uses TRBV19 and TRBJ2-7; 7 nucleotides agree with TRBD1. This clonotype was obtained from a human donor with glioblastoma. The CDR3 loop reads CASSVQGLHTYEQYF. In nucleotides, the CDR3 is TGTGCCAGTAGTGTACAGGGGTTGCATACCTACGAGCAGTACTTC.